One sample yielded the 20 T cell receptor beta chains listed below, sequenced in a study of shared clonotypes between healthy human individuals. Method: immunoSEQ multiplex PCR; TCRdb's copy keeps in-frame clones and lacks some. The sample yields 2 million to 3 million clones, approximately 94% seen once. The specimen sequenced was naive CD4+ T cells from PBMCs. The subset denotes: CD45RA+ positively selected. The receptors derive from a man aged 18 to 35 in good health. Some clones in this sample may be carry-over from other donors' samples.

This clone was detected a few times. V and J are TRBV18 and TRBJ1-2; D call uncertain. Trimming stripped 3 bases from V and 8 bases from J, with 16 bases between. There are 14 residues in the CDR3. Germline V gives CDR1 KGHSH, CDR2 LQKENI. The chain's CDR3 is CASSPLSSPGGYTF. CDR3 bases: TGTGCCAGCTCACCGTTAAGCTCCCCAGGCGGCTACACCTTC.

The V gene is TRBV6-5, the J gene TRBJ1-2; D gene ambiguous. V was clipped by 0 bases and J by 4 bases, with 6 bases between them. The CDR3 has 13 amino acids. CDR1 is MNHEY, CDR2 SVGAGI, per germline. In nucleotides, the CDR3 is TGTGCCAGCAGTTACTCCCCCCTCTATGGCTACACCTTC. It translates to CASSYSPLYGYTF.

The chain uses TRBV2 and TRBJ1-1; 8 positions match TRBD1. This CDR3 has 14 residues. Per germline, CDR1 SNHLY and CDR2 FYNNEI. The J segment lost 0 bases and the V segment lost 7 bases, leaving 4 bases of the junction unmatched. CDR3 residues: CASTSDRVNTEAFF. The CDR3 region has the DNA TGTGCCAGCACCTCGGACAGGGTGAACACTGAAGCTTTCTTT.

This clone was seen more than once but under ten times. The V gene is TRBV7-9, the J gene TRBJ1-3; D remains unclear. Germline V gives CDR1 SEHNR, CDR2 FQNEAQ (reference sequence). V lost 3 bases and J 0 bases, leaving 6 bases between the germline ends. CDR3 size: 14 residues. In DNA, the CDR3 is TGTGCCAGCAGCTTGGGTAACTCTGGAAACACCATATATTTT. Amino acid sequence: CASSLGNSGNTIYF.

The chain joins TRBV11-2 to TRBJ2-3; 7 bases line up with TRBD1. This CDR3 has 15 residues. Per germline, CDR1 SGHAT and CDR2 FQNNGV. J lost 3 bases, V lost 3 bases, and 6 bases had no gene match. The CDR3 nucleotides read TGTGCCAGCAGCTTTGGCCAGGGGGTGACAGATACGCAGTATTTT. Its translation: CASSFGQGVTDTQYF.

The chain couples TRBV6-1 to TRBJ2-7; a weak D match, TRBD2 (7 bases). Per germline, CDR1 MNHNS and CDR2 SASEGT. This CDR3 is built from 13 residues. V gave up 6 bases and J gave up 6 bases, with 15 bases separating them. As DNA, the CDR3 is TGTGCCAGCAGAACCTACAGGGAGGGCGAGCAGTACTTC. Translation: CASRTYREGEQYF.

The V and J genes are TRBV6-6 and TRBJ1-4, with 9 bases matching TRBD1. Germline V CDR1 and CDR2: MNHNY, SVGAGI (reference sequence). Unmatched junction bases numbered 5, after V lost 7 bases and J lost 5 bases. The CDR3 sequence is 14 residues long. CDR3 sequence (DNA): TGTGCCAGCATCTCGGGACAGGGCAATGAAAAACTGTTTTTT. Its protein is CASISGQGNEKLFF.

V usage is TRBV2 and J usage is TRBJ2-7; tentative D call: TRBD2 (6 bases). Trimming took 7 bases from V and 3 from J, leaving 10 bases between them. The germline V gene has CDR1 SNHLY and CDR2 FYNNEI. The CDR3 runs to 12 residues. The CDR3 region is CASTPGVYEQYF. The CDR3 bases are TGTGCCAGCACCCCGGGAGTCTACGAGCAGTACTTC. Drawing the rest from reference TRBV2 and TRBJ2-7, the complete variable domain is EPEVTQTPSHQVTQMGQEVILRCVPISNHLYFYWYRQILGQKVEFLVSFYNNEISEKSEIFDDQFSVERPDGSNFTLKIRSTKLEDSAMYFCASTPGVYEQYFGPGTRLTVT.

CDR3 sequence: CASSQRQFNEQFF. The CDR3 nucleotides read TGTGCCAGCAGCCAAAGACAGTTCAATGAGCAGTTCTTC. The chain recombines TRBV14 with TRBJ2-1; TRBD1 might be the D (5 bases). In germline, CDR1 is SGHDN, CDR2 FVKESK. The V end was cut by 2 bases, the J end by 6 bases, with 8 bases between. This CDR3 has 13 amino acids.

A remark on this clone: The sample holds other DNA sequences that translate to the same CDR3. V gene TRBV6-6 combines with J gene TRBJ1-2, with a tentative D call TRBD1 (5 bases). From germline, CDR1 is MNHNY and CDR2 SVGAGI (reference sequence). The CDR3 has 14 residues. Trimming took off 6 bases at V and 2 bases at J, with 13 bases between the two ends. For the CDR3, the DNA is TGTGCCAGCAGAACAGGAACAGGCAACTATGGCTACACCTTC. Translating gives CASRTGTGNYGYTF.

The chain is built from TRBV28 and TRBJ2-6; tentatively, D is TRBD2 (6 bases). This CDR3 comprises 16 residues. V was clipped by 10 bases and J by 0 bases, with 16 bases between them. Germline CDR1 is MDHEN and CDR2 is SYDVKM. CDR3: CATTGGWGSGANVLTF. The CDR3 DNA is TGTGCCACCACTGGGGGGTGGGGCTCTGGGGCCAACGTCCTGACTTTC.

This chain connects TRBV5-1 to TRBJ1-2, with a tentative D call TRBD1 (6 bases). V dropped 4 bases and J dropped 0 bases, with 13 bases sitting between them. The CDR3 length is 15 residues. Germline-derived CDR1 and CDR2 are SGHRS and YFSETQ. The CDR3 spells CASSGTGTTNYGYTF. CDR3 DNA: TGCGCCAGCAGCGGGACCGGGACAACTAACTATGGCTACACCTTC.

In the case of this clone: Other DNA sequences from this sample encode an identical CDR3 as well. V usage is TRBV20-1 and J usage is TRBJ1-3; D is unresolved. The V end lost 6 bases, the J end lost 1 base, and 4 bases lay between the germline ends. CDR3 length equals 11 residues. Germline V lookup: CDR1 DFQATT, CDR2 SNEGSKA (reference sequence). DNA of the CDR3: TGCAGTGCGCCGTCTGGAAACACCATATATTTT. Protein sequence: CSAPSGNTIYF.

The chain joins TRBV11-3 to TRBJ2-2, with D unresolved. Germline V gene data show CDR1 as SGHNT and CDR2 as YENEEA. The CDR3 contains 13 residues. The ends were cut back, 5 bases at V and 4 bases at J, with 8 bases in the middle. This CDR3 reads CASSPTRTGELFF. The CDR3 coding sequence is TGTGCCAGCAGCCCCACCCGCACCGGGGAGCTGTTTTTT.

This clone was detected only a few times. This chain connects TRBV7-9 to TRBJ1-1, with D possibly being TRBD1 (6 bases). Trimming took 3 bases from V and 5 from J, leaving 10 bases between them. CDR3 length: 13 amino acids. Germline-derived CDR1 and CDR2 are SEHNR and FQNEAQ (reference sequence). Written as DNA, the CDR3 is TGTGCCAGCAGCTTGTATCAGGGGACTGAAGCTTTCTTT. Translation gives CASSLYQGTEAFF.

V gene TRBV5-6 combines with J gene TRBJ2-7; possible D gene TRBD2, 5 bases. Trimming took off 3 bases at V and 3 bases at J, with 16 bases between the two ends. This CDR3 has 15 residues. Per germline, CDR1 SGHDT and CDR2 YYEEEE. CDR3 DNA: TGTGCCAGCAGCTGGTCCGGGATCGGGCTCTACGAGCAGTACTTC. It is translated as CASSWSGIGLYEQYF.

The rearrangement joins TRBV18 to TRBJ2-7; tentative D call: TRBD2 (5 bases). The CDR3 totals 13 residues. The germline V and J ends were trimmed by 2 bases and 6 bases, with 11 bases remaining between them. Germline V CDR1 and CDR2: KGHSH, LQKENI. CDR3 sequence (DNA): TGTGCCAGCTCACCAAACTACGAGGGCGAGCAGTACTTC. Translating gives CASSPNYEGEQYF.

The chain employs TRBV7-9 and TRBJ2-5; D ambiguous. CDR3 length: 15 amino acids. CDR1 SEHNR and CDR2 FQNEAQ come from the germline V gene (reference sequence). Trimming removed 1 base at V and 5 bases at J, with 14 bases between. CDR3 amino acids: CASSLEFRLRETQYF. The CDR3 DNA reads TGTGCCAGCAGCTTAGAATTCAGGTTGAGGGAGACCCAGTACTTC. Full variable domain (remainder filled in from reference TRBV7-9 and TRBJ2-5): DTGVSQNPRHKITKRGQNVTFRCDPISEHNRLYWYRQTLGQGPEFLTYFQNEAQLEKSRLLSDRFSAERPKGSFSTLEIQRTEQGDSAMYLCASSLEFRLRETQYFGPGTRLLVL.

The chain is built from TRBV19 and TRBJ2-4, with TRBD2 identical over 12 bases. The CDR3 loop spans 16 amino acids. Germline assignment: CDR1 LNHDA and CDR2 SQIVND (reference sequence). Trimming at V came to 3 bases and at J to 6 bases, leaving 6 bases not matched to a gene. Here the CDR3 reads CASSISASGRVNIQYF. The CDR3, as DNA: TGTGCCAGTAGTATCTCTGCTAGCGGGAGGGTAAACATTCAGTACTTC.

On this clone: The sample holds other DNA sequences that translate to the same CDR3. The J gene is TRBJ2-7, the V gene TRBV20-1; D ambiguous. Germline CDR1 DFQATT, CDR2 SNEGSKA (reference sequence). Trimming left V 0 bases short and J 1 base short, with 1 base between. The CDR3 totals 11 residues. The CDR3 DNA reads TGCAGTGCTAGAGAATCCTACGAGCAGTACTTC. It codes for CSARESYEQYF.